This record covers a single TCR beta chain. The data originate from a study of blood T cells in healthy people across ages. Sample donors were healthy Caucasian individuals that came from Russia, aged roughly 6 to 95. PCR was performed a second time for about 7 to 12 cycles using a sample-barcoded 5' primer and a J-beta primer mix. With 12 random nucleotides, a template-switch adaptor tagged each individual cDNA molecule. Per sample, CDR3-containing paired-end reads numbered at least 2.5 million. TCRdb recomputed calls from the 5' RACE reads with MiXCR, one row per CDR3 protein. Here the sample spans over a million distinct CDR3 sequences, 45% being singletons. V was pared by 1 base and J by 0 bases, with 18 bases between. The CDR3 has 18 amino acids. Looked up from germline, CDR1 is MNHEY and CDR2 is SMNVEV (reference sequence).

The sequenced material came from blood. V gene TRBV27 combines with J gene TRBJ1-1, with D tentatively TRBD1 (5 bases). The source is a woman aged 60 to 75 in good health. CDR3 sequence reads: CASSLYYGEAGMNTEAFF. CDR3 DNA sequence: TGTGCCAGCAGTTTATATTACGGGGAGGCAGGGATGAACACTGAAGCTTTCTTT.